This passage covers 27 T cell receptor beta chains from one sample sequenced in a study of blood T cell repertoires in COVID-19. This table comes from immunoSEQ multiplex PCR, and its TCRdb copy is limited to in-frame clones, with some not included. The sample lists a few hundred thousand clones; roughly 86% were seen once. The sample taken for sequencing was PBMCs or T cells enriched from blood (not recorded which). These receptors came from a woman aged 25 to 39 who had recovered from COVID-19.

The genes are TRBV6-2 or TRBV6-3 and TRBJ2-2; D not resolved. Germline V gene sequence: CDR1 MNHEY, CDR2 SVGEGT. Trimming took off 4 bases at V and 1 base at J, with 4 bases between the two ends. The CDR3 sequence is 13 residues long. The CDR3 protein is CASSFKNTGELFF. The CDR3 DNA reads TGTGCCAGCAGTTTCAAGAACACCGGGGAGCTGTTTTTT.

The chain combines TRBV29-1 with TRBJ2-5; 10 nucleotides align to TRBD1. The ends lost 6 bases at V and 5 bases at J; junction bases unmatched: 9. Germline CDR1 is SQVTM and CDR2 is ANQGSEA. The CDR3 is 14 amino acids. This chain's CDR3 is CSVGRQGAYETQYF. The DNA of the CDR3 is TGCAGCGTCGGACGACAGGGGGCGTACGAGACCCAGTACTTC.

The chain employs TRBV12-2 and TRBJ2-1; no DNA check was done on the table's D call, TRBD1. TRBV12-2 is designated a pseudogene. The CDR3 is made up of 19 amino acids. In DNA form, the CDR3 reads TGTGCAAGTCCCCAAGGGGGCGCTCCGGGGGCAGCGCCTAACAATGAGCAGTTCTTC. Amino acids: CASPQGGAPGAAPNNEQFF.

This clone appeared a few times. The rearrangement uses TRBV9 and TRBJ1-2; possible D gene TRBD1, 6 bases. Germline V gives CDR1 SGDLS, CDR2 YYNGEE. V lost 3 bases, J lost 7 bases, and 10 bases lay in between. This CDR3 contains 12 residues. The CDR3 DNA sequence: TGTGCCAGCAGCGCAGGGGTTCGTGGCTACACCTTC. Amino acid sequence: CASSAGVRGYTF.

The V call is TRBV28, the J call TRBJ2-3, with 9 nucleotides matching TRBD2. V trimming: 4 bases; J trimming: 4 bases; junction bases outside the gene matches: 15. Germline values: CDR1 MDHEN, CDR2 SYDVKM. The length of the CDR3 is 18 residues. CDR3 region: CASSSVGSGGTLADTQYF. CDR3 nucleotide sequence: TGTGCCAGCAGTTCAGTAGGGAGCGGGGGGACCCTCGCAGATACGCAGTATTTT.

This chain joins TRBV19 and TRBJ2-5, with D unclear. V was clipped by 3 bases and J by 7 bases, with 9 bases between them. Germline V lookup: CDR1 LNHDA, CDR2 SQIVND (reference sequence). The CDR3 is 12 residues long. CDR3 in DNA: TGTGCCAGTAGTATCCGCCCAGGGACCCAGTACTTC. It translates to CASSIRPGTQYF.

The V gene is TRBV5-1, the J gene TRBJ2-3; possible D gene TRBD1, 5 bases. The length of the CDR3 is 15 residues. The germline V gene has CDR1 SGHRS and CDR2 YFSETQ. With 1 base removed from V and 1 base from J, the gap between germline ends came to 10 bases. CDR3 in DNA: TGCGCCAGCAGCTTGAGGGGCTTACGCACAGATACGCAGTATTTT. It translates to CASSLRGLRTDTQYF.

CDR3: CASSHYRRHGYTF. CDR3 DNA sequence: TGTGCCAGCAGCCACTACAGACGACATGGCTACACCTTC. The V and J genes are TRBV3-1 (or the pseudogene TRBV3-2) and TRBJ1-2; no reliable D call. Germline V gene sequence: CDR1 LGHDT, CDR2 YNNKEL (reference sequence). Trimming removed 3 bases from V and 6 bases from J, with 11 bases in between. This CDR3 region has 13 residues.

V is TRBV6-5 and J is TRBJ1-6; TRBD1 agrees at 9 bases. The trim removed 5 bases at V and 11 bases at J, leaving 4 bases unmatched. CDR1 is MNHEY, CDR2 SVGAGI, per germline. The CDR3 has 13 residues. The CDR3 sequence: CASSTDRGPPLHF. The CDR3 nucleotides read TGTGCCAGCAGTACGGACAGGGGTCCACCCCTCCACTTT.

This clone was counted a single time. The chain employs TRBV6-2 or TRBV6-3 and TRBJ1-3, with TRBD1 matching over 7 bases. The CDR3 spans 13 residues. The junction had 3 bases not matched to a gene; V was cut back by 6 bases and J by 4 bases. Germline values: CDR1 MNHEY, CDR2 SVGEGT. Here the CDR3 DNA reads TGTGCCAGCAGCCCGGGACAGGGAAACACCATATATTTT. This sequence encodes CASSPGQGNTIYF.

This clone has just a few counts. The CDR3 DNA reads as TGTGCCAGCAGCTTGGGGATTGGGGGAGGTACCTATGGCTACACCTTC. It translates to CASSLGIGGGTYGYTF. The gene calls are TRBV7-2 and TRBJ1-2; D possibly corresponds to TRBD1 (5 bases). Trimming left V 3 bases short and J 4 bases short, with 18 bases between. The CDR3 length is 16 residues. Per germline, CDR1 SGHTA and CDR2 FQGNSA.

The chain couples TRBV10-2 to TRBJ2-1; no reliable D call. The V end lost 7 bases, the J end lost 3 bases, and 13 bases lay between the germline ends. Germline V gene sequence: CDR1 WSHSY, CDR2 SAAADI. This CDR3 region has 14 residues. The CDR3 is CASKYSNIYNEQFF. CDR3 coding DNA: TGCGCCAGCAAGTACTCGAATATCTACAATGAGCAGTTCTTC.

The rearrangement links TRBV5-1 to TRBJ1-2, with D unclear. The CDR3 totals 15 residues. Trimming removed 4 bases from V and 5 bases from J, with 18 bases in between. Germline CDR1 SGHRS, CDR2 YFSETQ. The chain's CDR3 is CASSGSLRSLYGYTF. The CDR3 DNA reads TGCGCCAGCAGCGGGTCCCTGAGGAGCCTATATGGCTACACCTTC.

The chain employs TRBV6-4 and TRBJ1-4, with 7 bases aligning to TRBD1. CDR3 size: 15 residues. Germline values: CDR1 MRHNA, CDR2 SNTAGT. After removal of 3 bases from V and 4 bases from J, the junction contained 5 bases not matched to a gene. This chain's CDR3 is CASSDKGAGNEKLFF. In DNA form, the CDR3 reads TGTGCCAGCAGTGATAAGGGGGCAGGTAATGAAAAACTGTTTTTT.

The chain is built from TRBV9 and TRBJ1-5, with D possibly matching TRBD1 (5 bases). Per germline, CDR1 SGDLS and CDR2 YYNGEE. Trimming shortened V by 0 bases and J by 9 bases, and 10 bases separated the two germline ends. CDR3 length: 13 amino acids. CDR3 residues: CASSVEGNWPQHF. CDR3 bases: TGTGCCAGCAGCGTAGAGGGGAATTGGCCCCAGCATTTT.

The V gene is TRBV6-5, the J gene TRBJ1-2, with TRBD1 matching over 9 bases. V was pared by 6 bases and J by 2 bases, with 4 bases of the junction left unmatched. CDR3 length: 14 amino acids. Per the germline V gene, CDR1 is MNHEY and CDR2 is SVGAGI. In DNA, the CDR3 is TGTGCCAGCAGAAGGGGACAGGGAAACTATGGCTACACCTTC. Its protein is CASRRGQGNYGYTF.

The rearrangement links TRBV28 to TRBJ2-1; maybe TRBD1 (6 bases). In germline, CDR1 is MDHEN, CDR2 SYDVKM. This CDR3 region has 15 residues. V was cut by 4 bases and J by 9 bases, with 19 bases left in between. The CDR3 sequence: CASSSTTYTGIEQFF. In nucleotides, the CDR3 is TGTGCCAGCAGTTCTACTACGTACACAGGGATTGAGCAGTTCTTC.

The chain carries TRBV5-5 and TRBJ1-5, with 7 nucleotides matching TRBD1. Trimming took 4 bases from V and 4 from J; bases not matched to a gene: 14. This CDR3 is 17 amino acids long. The V gene's germline CDR1 is SGHKS and CDR2 YYEKEE (reference sequence). The CDR3 nucleotides are TGTGCCAGCAGCCCCTTACCCACCGGGACAGCGAATCAGCCCCAGCATTTT. Its translation: CASSPLPTGTANQPQHF.

The gene calls are TRBV27 and TRBJ2-7, with D perhaps TRBD2 (5 bases). Trimming took 3 bases from V and 9 from J, leaving 15 bases between them. CDR1 and CDR2 (germline): MNHEY, SMNVEV (reference sequence). The CDR3 spans 13 residues. CDR3 protein: CASSLRLHRGQYF. CDR3 nucleotides: TGTGCCAGCAGTTTGCGCCTACACCGGGGGCAGTACTTC.

The V and J genes are TRBV10-1 and TRBJ1-1; a weak D match, TRBD1 (6 bases). The CDR3 totals 13 residues. Germline V gene sequence: CDR1 WNHNN, CDR2 SYGVQD (reference sequence). V dropped 7 bases and J dropped 0 bases, with 9 bases sitting between them. CDR3 sequence (DNA): TGCGCCAGCATGGACAGATTGAACACTGAAGCTTTCTTT. As protein: CASMDRLNTEAFF.

This clone was found a few times. This chain uses TRBV2 with TRBJ2-1; 8 positions match TRBD2. The CDR3 has 13 amino acids. Germline CDR1 SNHLY, CDR2 FYNNEI. J gave up 10 bases and V 8 bases, and 10 bases lay outside the gene matches. The CDR3 sequence: CASPREASGEQFF. The CDR3 DNA is TGTGCCAGCCCGCGAGAGGCTAGCGGGGAGCAGTTCTTC.

The chain links TRBV12-3 or TRBV12-4 to TRBJ1-5, with D uncertain. There are 13 residues in the CDR3. V gave up 10 bases and J gave up 0 bases, with 10 bases separating them. The CDR3 bases are TGTGCCACGAGGGTTAGTAGCAATCAGCCCCAGCATTTT. Translating it yields CATRVSSNQPQHF.

The CDR3 nucleotides are TGTGCCAGCAACCCGACTGAGCGAAGATACGAGCAGTACTTC. Translation: CASNPTERRYEQYF. This chain joins TRBV6-6 and TRBJ2-7; no reliable D call. The CDR3 contains 14 residues. V was shortened by 7 bases and J by 4 bases, with 17 bases between the two germline ends. CDR1 and CDR2 (germline): MNHNY, SVGAGI (reference sequence).

This clone was counted a single time. This sequence joins TRBV3-1 (or the pseudogene TRBV3-2) and TRBJ2-3, with 8 bases aligning to TRBD2. Looked up from germline, CDR1 is LGHDT and CDR2 is YNNKEL (reference sequence). This CDR3 is built from 14 residues. Trimming at V came to 4 bases and at J to 2 bases, leaving 2 bases not matched to a gene. In DNA form, the CDR3 reads TGTGCCAGCAGCCTCGGGGGGGCCACAGATACGCAGTATTTT. Translating it yields CASSLGGATDTQYF.

Comment on this clone: Other DNA variants within this sample encode the same CDR3. The chain couples TRBV27 to TRBJ1-1; D might be TRBD1 (5 bases). Germline V gene sequence: CDR1 MNHEY, CDR2 SMNVEV (reference sequence). V dropped 6 bases and J dropped 5 bases, with 7 bases sitting between them. The CDR3 is 11 amino acids. As DNA, the CDR3 is TGTGCCAGCAGCGGGGGGACTGAAGCTTTCTTT. As protein: CASSGGTEAFF.

The chain combines TRBV11-2 with TRBJ1-1; 8 bases fit TRBD1. CDR1 is SGHAT, CDR2 FQNNGV, per germline. The CDR3 has 19 residues. Losses at the gene ends were 5 bases for V and 3 bases for J; bases not matched to a gene: 20. This CDR3 is CASSIYPRGQGRLDTEAFF. CDR3 in DNA: TGTGCCAGCAGCATTTACCCCCGAGGACAGGGTAGATTGGACACTGAAGCTTTCTTT.

V gene TRBV29-1 combines with J gene TRBJ2-3; 9 bases are a match to TRBD2. Germline CDR1 is SQVTM and CDR2 is ANQGSEA. The CDR3 sequence is 14 residues long. The J segment lost 2 bases and the V segment lost 5 bases, leaving 5 bases of the junction unmatched. DNA for the CDR3: TGCAGCGTTCCCCTAGCGGGGCCCACAGATACGCAGTATTTT. It is translated as CSVPLAGPTDTQYF.